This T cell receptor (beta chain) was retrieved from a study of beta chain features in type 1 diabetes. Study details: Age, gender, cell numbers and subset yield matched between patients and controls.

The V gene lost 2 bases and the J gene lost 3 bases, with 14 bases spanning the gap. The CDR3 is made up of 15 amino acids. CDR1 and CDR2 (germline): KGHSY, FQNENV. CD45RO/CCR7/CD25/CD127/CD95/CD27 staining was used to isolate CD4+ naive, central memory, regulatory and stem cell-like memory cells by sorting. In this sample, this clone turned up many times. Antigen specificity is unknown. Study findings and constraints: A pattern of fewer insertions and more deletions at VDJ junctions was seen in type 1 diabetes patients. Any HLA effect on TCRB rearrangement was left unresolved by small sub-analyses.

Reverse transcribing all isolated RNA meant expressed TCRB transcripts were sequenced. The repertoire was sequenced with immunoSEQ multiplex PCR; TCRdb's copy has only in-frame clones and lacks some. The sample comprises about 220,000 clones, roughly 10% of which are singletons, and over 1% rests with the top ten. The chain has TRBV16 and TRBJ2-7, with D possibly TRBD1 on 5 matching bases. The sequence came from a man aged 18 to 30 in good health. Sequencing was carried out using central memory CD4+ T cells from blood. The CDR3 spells CASSQQAGSGYEQYF. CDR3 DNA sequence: TGTGCCAGCAGCCAACAGGCAGGGTCGGGCTACGAGCAGTACTTC.